Following are 22 T cell receptor beta chains from one sample sequenced in a study of shared clonotypes between healthy human individuals. Repertoires were generated with immunoSEQ multiplex PCR, while TCRdb's copy carries only in-frame clones and drops some. The table includes around 600,000 clones, 85% to 95% detected once. Naive CD8 populations comprised CD45RO-negative cells positively selected for CCR7, excluding terminally differentiated effector memory CD45RA+ cells. Sequenced sample: naive CD8+ T cells sorted from blood. The source of these receptors is a young woman in good health.

This clone was found once. The chain uses TRBV9 and TRBJ2-3, with D perhaps matching TRBD2 (5 bases). The CDR3 extends over 12 amino acids. Germline assignment: CDR1 SGDLS and CDR2 YYNGEE. V was clipped by 1 base and J by 6 bases, with 6 bases between them. This CDR3 is CASSVRGDTQYF. Written as DNA, the CDR3 is TGTGCCAGCAGCGTACGAGGGGATACGCAGTATTTT.

This clone was seen once. The chain links TRBV2 to TRBJ2-7, with TRBD1 identical over 8 bases. From germline, CDR1 is SNHLY and CDR2 FYNNEI. The V segment lost 6 bases and the J segment 3 bases; nucleotides outside the gene matches: 7. The CDR3 is 14 residues long. The CDR3 reads CASSLDRVFYEQYF. CDR3 DNA sequence: TGTGCCAGCAGCTTGGACAGGGTATTCTACGAGCAGTACTTC. Drawing the rest from reference TRBV2 and TRBJ2-7, the complete variable domain is EPEVTQTPSHQVTQMGQEVILRCVPISNHLYFYWYRQILGQKVEFLVSFYNNEISEKSEIFDDQFSVERPDGSNFTLKIRSTKLEDSAMYFCASSLDRVFYEQYFGPGTRLTVT.

In DNA form, the CDR3 reads TGTGCCAGCAGTCAATCACGGGGACCCATGAACACTGAAGCTTTCTTT. Translated, it gives CASSQSRGPMNTEAFF. V is TRBV9 and J is TRBJ1-1; tentative D call: TRBD1 (5 bases). CDR1 and CDR2 from the germline V gene are SGDLS and YYNGEE. Deletions cut 5 bases from V and 0 bases from J, with 17 bases between. The CDR3 totals 16 residues.

This clone was detected once. The chain recombines TRBV6-5 with TRBJ2-3; possible D gene TRBD2, 6 bases. CDR1 MNHEY and CDR2 SVGAGI come from the germline V gene. V lost 6 bases and J 6 bases, leaving 19 bases between the germline ends. The CDR3 has 15 amino acids. The CDR3 loop reads CASSPGTLNLDTQYF. The CDR3 DNA reads TGTGCCAGCAGCCCCGGGACTTTGAATTTGGATACGCAGTATTTT.

The chain employs TRBV9 and TRBJ2-7; D unclear. V dropped 3 bases and J dropped 2 bases, with 15 bases sitting between them. The CDR3 contains 15 residues. Germline CDR1 reads SGDLS; CDR2 reads YYNGEE. The CDR3 spells CASSAYSELPYEQYF. For the CDR3, the DNA is TGTGCCAGCAGCGCGTACAGCGAACTCCCCTACGAGCAGTACTTC.

The J gene is TRBJ2-7, the V gene TRBV27; D perhaps matches TRBD2 (5 bases). Trimming removed 3 bases from V and 6 bases from J, with 15 bases in between. Germline CDR1 and CDR2: MNHEY and SMNVEV (reference sequence). The CDR3 spans 14 residues. CDR3 region: CASSFGEGTSEQYF. DNA for the CDR3: TGTGCCAGCAGTTTTGGTGAGGGAACGAGCGAGCAGTACTTC.

This clone was seen a single time. The chain employs TRBV2 and TRBJ2-7; TRBD2 agrees at 15 bases. The V gene end was trimmed by 3 bases and the J gene end by 2 bases; junction bases not matched to a gene: 8. The CDR3 is made up of 18 amino acids. The germline gives CDR1 SNHLY, CDR2 FYNNEI. This chain's CDR3 is CASSDGTSGRHWPYEQYF. CDR3 nucleotides: TGTGCCAGCAGTGATGGGACTAGCGGGAGGCACTGGCCCTACGAGCAGTACTTC.

This clone appeared a single time. Different DNA sequences within this sample yield the same CDR3. This chain connects TRBV27 to TRBJ2-7; 7 nucleotides align to TRBD2. The CDR3 runs 14 residues. Germline loops: CDR1 MNHEY, CDR2 SMNVEV (reference sequence). The V gene end was trimmed by 3 bases and the J gene end by 0 bases; junction bases not matched to a gene: 2. CDR3 in DNA: TGTGCCAGCAGTTTGGGCGGGAGCTCCTACGAGCAGTACTTC. As protein: CASSLGGSSYEQYF.

The V and J genes are TRBV27 and TRBJ2-1; weak D call: TRBD1 (6 bases). Germline CDR1 reads MNHEY; CDR2 reads SMNVEV (reference sequence). The ends were cut back, 2 bases at V and 0 bases at J, with 14 bases in the middle. This CDR3 is built from 17 residues. The CDR3, as DNA: TGTGCCAGCAGTTTAGCAGGGGCCGTACCCTCCTACAATGAGCAGTTCTTC. As protein: CASSLAGAVPSYNEQFF.

The chain joins TRBV28 to TRBJ2-7, with TRBD2 identical over 8 bases. Per the germline V gene, CDR1 is MDHEN and CDR2 is SYDVKM. This CDR3 has 14 residues. Trimming at V came to 7 bases and at J to 1 base, leaving 6 bases not matched to a gene. The CDR3 protein is CASNLRGGSYEQYF. DNA for the CDR3: TGTGCCAGCAATCTACGGGGGGGGTCCTACGAGCAGTACTTC.

V is TRBV28 and J is TRBJ2-3; the match to TRBD2 covers 12 bases. The CDR3 runs 16 residues. J gave up 2 bases and V 6 bases, and 6 bases lay outside the gene matches. Per germline, CDR1 MDHEN and CDR2 SYDVKM. In DNA form, the CDR3 reads TGTGCCAGCAGATCTCTAGCGGGAGGGACCACAGATACGCAGTATTTT. Translated, it gives CASRSLAGGTTDTQYF.

This clone has a single count. The V and J genes are TRBV7-2 and TRBJ2-1; TRBD2 matches at 7 bases. V shed 2 bases, J shed 7 bases, and the junction held 11 bases outside the gene matches. CDR3 length equals 16 residues. Germline assignment: CDR1 SGHTA and CDR2 FQGNSA. The CDR3 region has the DNA TGTGCCAGCAGCTTATACGCGGGAGCTCGAAGTAATGAGCAGTTCTTC. Amino acids: CASSLYAGARSNEQFF.

This clone was found once. The chain employs TRBV11-2 and TRBJ2-7, with D uncertain. The germline CDR1 and CDR2 sequences are SGHAT and FQNNGV. This CDR3 region has 13 residues. Trimming took off 0 bases at V and 3 bases at J, with 6 bases between the two ends. This chain's CDR3 is CASSLEAGYEQYF. CDR3 sequence (DNA): TGTGCCAGCAGCTTAGAGGCTGGCTACGAGCAGTACTTC.

The CDR3 nucleotides read TGCGCCAGCAGCTTGGACCTAGCACCGTACAATGAGCAGTTCTTC. Amino acid sequence: CASSLDLAPYNEQFF. The V gene is TRBV5-1, the J gene TRBJ2-1; D is possibly TRBD2 (5 bases). The CDR3 length is 15 residues. Germline V gene data show CDR1 as SGHRS and CDR2 as YFSETQ. The V end was cut by 0 bases, the J end by 4 bases, with 11 bases between.

The chain links TRBV19 to TRBJ1-5, with TRBD1 as a possible D gene (5 bases). V shed 3 bases and J shed 3 bases, with 6 bases lying between them. Germline CDR1 LNHDA, CDR2 SQIVND (reference sequence). This CDR3 comprises 13 residues. The CDR3 loop reads CASSMTDNQPQHF. CDR3 bases: TGTGCCAGTAGTATGACAGACAATCAGCCCCAGCATTTT.

The chain recombines TRBV5-6 with TRBJ1-2; D unclear. This CDR3 has 13 residues. V lost 2 bases and J 9 bases, leaving 14 bases between the germline ends. The germline gives CDR1 SGHDT, CDR2 YYEEEE. The CDR3 DNA reads as TGTGCCAGCAGCTTCGGCGGACCTTCTAGCTACACCTTC. This codes for CASSFGGPSSYTF.

CDR3 DNA sequence: TGTGCCAGCCGACCCCCCACAGATACGCAGTATTTT. It codes for CASRPPTDTQYF. The chain carries TRBV7-9 and TRBJ2-3; no clear D gene. The CDR3 spans 12 residues. CDR1 SEHNR and CDR2 FQNEAQ come from the germline V gene (reference sequence). Trimming left V 8 bases short and J 2 bases short, with 8 bases between.

A note on this clone: Additional DNA sequences in this sample encode the identical CDR3. J is TRBJ1-5 and V is TRBV27; perhaps TRBD1 as D (5 bases). The CDR3 is made up of 14 amino acids. Looked up from germline, CDR1 is MNHEY and CDR2 is SMNVEV (reference sequence). V shed 6 bases and J shed 1 base, with 10 bases lying between them. The CDR3 spells CASSTGGSNQPQHF. CDR3 nucleotides: TGTGCCAGCAGCACGGGGGGAAGCAATCAGCCCCAGCATTTT.

The V call is TRBV2, the J call TRBJ1-5, with TRBD1 matching 10 bases. The V segment lost 2 bases and the J segment 2 bases; nucleotides outside the gene matches: 6. The germline gives CDR1 SNHLY, CDR2 FYNNEI. The CDR3 is 17 amino acids. The CDR3: CASSEFGTGVGNQPQHF. The CDR3 DNA sequence: TGTGCCAGCAGTGAATTTGGGACAGGGGTGGGCAATCAGCCCCAGCATTTT. Complete variable domain (other parts from reference TRBV2 and TRBJ1-5): EPEVTQTPSHQVTQMGQEVILRCVPISNHLYFYWYRQILGQKVEFLVSFYNNEISEKSEIFDDQFSVERPDGSNFTLKIRSTKLEDSAMYFCASSEFGTGVGNQPQHFGDGTRLSIL.

The V call is TRBV27, the J call TRBJ1-1; no clear D gene. This CDR3 comprises 13 residues. V was pared by 2 bases and J by 5 bases, with 9 bases between. Germline CDR1 and CDR2: MNHEY and SMNVEV (reference sequence). In DNA form, the CDR3 reads TGTGCCAGCAGTTTAAGCCCCTTAACTGAAGCTTTCTTT. Translating gives CASSLSPLTEAFF.

V and J are TRBV10-2 and TRBJ2-7; D gene ambiguous. The CDR3 has 13 residues. Looked up from germline, CDR1 is WSHSY and CDR2 is SAAADI. The germline V and J ends were trimmed by 6 bases and 2 bases, with 11 bases remaining between them. The CDR3 coding sequence is TGCGCCAGCAGGGTAGACAATGCCTACGAGCAGTACTTC. Translating gives CASRVDNAYEQYF.

V and J are TRBV20-1 and TRBJ2-1; 8 nucleotides agree with TRBD2. J was trimmed by 9 bases and V by 5 bases; bases with no gene match: 3. The germline V gene has CDR1 DFQATT and CDR2 SNEGSKA (reference sequence). The CDR3 extends over 11 amino acids. CDR3 nucleotide sequence: TGCAGTGCTGACACTAGCGGTGAGCAGTTCTTC. It is translated as CSADTSGEQFF.